This T cell receptor beta chain appears in the sequencing data of a study of spatial heterogeneity in lung cancer. Overall study context: The donors were 65 to 85 patients with non-small cell lung cancer that was early-stage and untreated. The study sequenced follow-up PBMC samples when they were available, at a median of approximately 2 years after resection. The study consistently detected more beta-chain than alpha-chain sequences.

Study findings and constraints: Expanded tumor TCRs that were ubiquitous appeared in blood more at resection than follow-up.

This clonotype appeared many times. The antigen remains undetermined. The CDR3 loop spans 17 amino acids. The V segment lost 2 bases and the J segment 2 bases; nucleotides outside the gene matches: 4. The germline V gene has CDR1 MNHEY and CDR2 SVGEGT. Time point defined: blood at routine non-recurrence follow-up after resection. Whole RNA, which was extracted from tumor, nontumor lung tissue or frozen PBMC, was sequenced without any cell sorting. From the 5' RACE reads, TCRdb called clonotypes with MiXCR, one entry per CDR3 protein. The sample lists under 30,000 distinct CDR3 sequences, approximately 5.6% seen once, with around 20% in the top ten.

This TCR derives from a male donor with early-stage non-small cell lung cancer. The chain carries TRBV6-2 or TRBV6-3 and TRBJ2-5; 14 bases fit TRBD2. Sequences were derived from PBMCs, sampled at follow-up. This CDR3 reads CASSYRLAGGLQETQYF. CDR3 nucleotide sequence: TGTGCCAGCAGTTACAGACTAGCGGGAGGGTTACAAGAGACCCAGTACTTC.